This T cell receptor (beta chain) is drawn from a study of blood T cells in healthy people across ages. About the study: The capture of about one barcoded beta molecule per two T cells was achieved by template switching.

The CDR3 runs 17 residues. Looked up from germline, CDR1 is SGHTA and CDR2 is FQGNSA. The J segment lost 6 bases and the V segment lost 5 bases, leaving 15 bases of the junction unmatched. This clonotype was seen more than once but under ten times. Using a J-beta primer mix together with a sample-barcoded 5' primer, a second PCR was run for roughly 6 to 12 cycles. MiXCR, run by TCRdb on the 5' RACE reads, gives a single entry per CDR3 protein. This sample carries roughly 930,000 distinct CDR3 sequences, about 48% of them seen once, and the ten largest clones take roughly an eighth. Healthy Russian Caucasian donors spanned ages about 6 to 95 years. Total RNA amounts of at least 5 micrograms were extracted per sample.

This chain connects TRBV7-2 to TRBJ2-4, with 8 bases fitting TRBD2. The clonotype originates from a man aged 25 to 40 in good health. The source material was blood. The CDR3 protein is CASSPLSRGGDLNIQYF. CDR3 nucleotide sequence: TGTGCCAGCAGCCCCCTCAGTCGGGGGGGCGATCTAAACATTCAGTACTTC.